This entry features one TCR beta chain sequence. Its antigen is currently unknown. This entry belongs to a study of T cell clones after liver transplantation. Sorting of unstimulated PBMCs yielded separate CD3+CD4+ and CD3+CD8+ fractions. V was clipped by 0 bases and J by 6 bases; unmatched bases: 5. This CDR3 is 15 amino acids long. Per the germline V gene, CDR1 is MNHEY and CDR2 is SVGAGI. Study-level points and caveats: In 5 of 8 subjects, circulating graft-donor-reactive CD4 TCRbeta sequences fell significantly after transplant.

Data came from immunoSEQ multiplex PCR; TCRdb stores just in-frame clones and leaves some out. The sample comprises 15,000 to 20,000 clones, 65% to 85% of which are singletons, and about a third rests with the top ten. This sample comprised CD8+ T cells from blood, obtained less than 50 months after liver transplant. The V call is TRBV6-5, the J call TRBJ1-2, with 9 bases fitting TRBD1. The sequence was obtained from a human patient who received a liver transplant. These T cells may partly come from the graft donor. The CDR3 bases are TGTGCCAGCAGTTACTCGACAGGACAGGGGAATGGCTACACCTTC. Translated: CASSYSTGQGNGYTF.